This TCR delta chain stems from a study of γδ T cells in repeated Plasmodium falciparum infection. The wider study: Malian samples came from no-transmission periods or across acute febrile malaria episodes.

Gammadelta T cells were flow-sorted from PBMC into Vgamma9/Vdelta2+ and Vdelta2-negative populations for bulk analysis. The germline V gene has CDR1 TSWWSYY and CDR2 QGS. V trimming: 0 bases; J trimming: 0 bases; junction bases outside the gene matches: 14. The CDR3 length is 20 residues. TCRdb reanalysed the multiplex PCR reads with CATT. The sample includes some 50,000 delta-chain clones, around 1.6% of them seen just once. Study-level findings and limits: Compared with Australian children, Malian Vdelta2-negative repertoires seemed more clonal, less diverse, less shared. Over time and infection, Vgamma9/Vdelta2+ repertoires remained highly stable and polyclonal.

This clone is medium-sized. The antigen remains unidentified. The gene calls are TRDV1 and TRDJ1; 9 bases agree with TRDD3. Sequencing used gamma-delta T cells from blood. The clonotype originates from a pool of human donors (malaria-infected and uninfected, not separated). CDR3 bases: TGTGCTCTTGGGGAACTTCCTCCCCCTCTGGGGGATCTGTACACCGATAAACTCATCTTT. Its protein product is CALGELPPPLGDLYTDKLIF.